The present TCR beta chain was sequenced within a study of cytomegalovirus exposure and HLA in healthy donors. General study findings and limits: It was confirmed in vitro that a few of the CMV-associated chains were specific for CMV antigens. Cytomegalovirus status was reportedly diagnosed by the classifier with high sensitivity and specificity. Only CMV serostatus was available as immune exposure information.

On this clone itself: Its specificity is unknown. One end of the junction varies from germline; a read error may be responsible.

PCR primers comprised 60 Vbeta and 13 Jbeta primers. Assay used: immunoSEQ multiplex PCR; TCRdb lists only in-frame clones, some missing. The sample consists of over 80,000 clones, approximately 72% of them appearing once. The origin of this receptor is a female donor in good health and CMV-seropositive. Sequenced material: PBMCs.

CDR3 DNA sequence: TGTGCCCGGAGGTCAGGGTACACAGATACGCAGTATTTT. Protein: CARRSGYTDTQYF. The V call is TRBV30, the J call TRBJ2-3; D may match TRBD1 or TRBD2 (5 bases each). The CDR3 sequence is 13 residues long. From germline, CDR1 is GTSNPN and CDR2 SVGIG (reference sequence).